Listed below are T cell receptor beta chains from one sample, sequenced in a study of early T cells in non-severe SARS-CoV-2 infection. One entry per CDR3 protein, called by TCRdb with MiXCR from the 5' RACE reads. The sample records tens of thousands of distinct CDR3 sequences, around 6% being singletons. Source material: whole blood. All receptors come from an adult who was a healthcare worker with PCR-confirmed SARS-CoV-2 infection or an uninfected control (not recorded which). Each CDR3 is given with its conserved first and last residue. A D gene is named only where the DNA matches it firmly. Not all rows give a size; the values are once, few, many and, for expanded clones, a class.

CDR3aa: CASSQAWSSYNEQFF
CDR3nt: TGTGCCAGCAGCCAAGCTTGGAGCTCCTACAATGAGCAGTTCTTC
len: 15
abundance: many
j_gene: TRBJ2-1
d_gene: .
v_gene: TRBV14

CDR3aa: CASSLGLGSGGTDTQYF
CDR3nt: TGTGCCAGCAGCTTAGGTTTGGGTAGCGGGGGCACAGATACGCAGTATTTT
len: 17
abundance: many
j_gene: TRBJ2-3
d_gene: TRBD2
v_gene: TRBV7-9

CDR3aa: CSAVAGREDTQYF
CDR3nt: TGCAGTGCTGTGGCGGGACGGGAAGATACGCAGTATTTT
len: 13
abundance: many
j_gene: TRBJ2-3
d_gene: .
v_gene: TRBV20-1

CDR3aa: CASSLNPSGRGEQYF
CDR3nt: TGTGCCAGCAGCTTAAATCCCAGCGGGAGAGGTGAGCAGTACTTC
len: 15
abundance: many
j_gene: TRBJ2-7
d_gene: TRBD2
v_gene: TRBV7-3

CDR3aa: CSARGRTSGSTGELFF
CDR3nt: TGCAGTGCGAGGGGCCGGACTAGCGGCTCCACCGGGGAGCTGTTTTTT
len: 16
abundance: .
j_gene: TRBJ2-2
d_gene: TRBD2
v_gene: TRBV20-1

CDR3aa: CASTIGLYNEQFF
CDR3nt: TGTGCCAGCACCATCGGCCTCTACAATGAGCAGTTCTTC
len: 13
abundance: few
j_gene: TRBJ2-1
d_gene: .
v_gene: TRBV5-5

CDR3aa: CASSPQGLSTDTQYF
CDR3nt: TGTGCCAGCAGCCCACAGGGACTAAGTACAGATACGCAGTATTTT
len: 15
abundance: many
j_gene: TRBJ2-3
d_gene: .
v_gene: TRBV11-1

CDR3aa: CASSFIAGGVEQFF
CDR3nt: TGTGCCAGCAGTTTTATAGCGGGAGGGGTTGAGCAGTTCTTC
len: 14
abundance: few
j_gene: TRBJ2-1
d_gene: TRBD2
v_gene: TRBV28

CDR3aa: CASFPGTGNQPQHF
CDR3nt: TGTGCCAGCTTCCCGGGGACCGGCAATCAGCCCCAGCATTTT
len: 14
abundance: .
j_gene: TRBJ1-5
d_gene: .
v_gene: TRBV18

CDR3aa: CASRPAGRLPLSNQPQHF
CDR3nt: TGTGCCAGCCGACCCGCGGGACGTCTACCCCTTAGCAATCAGCCCCAGCATTTT
len: 18
abundance: .
j_gene: TRBJ1-5
d_gene: .
v_gene: TRBV6-2/TRBV6-3

CDR3aa: CASSHTGVINQPQHF
CDR3nt: TGCGCCAGCAGCCACACGGGGGTTATCAATCAGCCCCAGCATTTT
len: 15
abundance: few
j_gene: TRBJ1-5
d_gene: .
v_gene: TRBV4-1

CDR3aa: CASRAGGSRGIQYF
CDR3nt: TGTGCCAGCAGGGCCGGCGGATCTCGGGGCATTCAGTACTTC
len: 14
abundance: many
j_gene: TRBJ2-4
d_gene: .
v_gene: TRBV28

CDR3aa: CASSQWTSLGEQFF
CDR3nt: TGTGCCAGCAGCCAATGGACTAGTCTCGGTGAGCAGTTCTTC
len: 14
abundance: many
j_gene: TRBJ2-1
d_gene: TRBD2
v_gene: TRBV9

CDR3aa: CASSPGTGTYEQYF
CDR3nt: TGTGCCAGCAGCCCCGGGACAGGGACCTACGAGCAGTACTTC
len: 14
abundance: many
j_gene: TRBJ2-7
d_gene: TRBD1
v_gene: TRBV9

CDR3aa: CASSPRDCWAGYETQYF
CDR3nt: TGTGCCAGCAGCCCCCGGGATTGTTGGGCAGGGTACGAGACCCAGTACTTC
len: 17
abundance: few
j_gene: TRBJ2-5
d_gene: .
v_gene: TRBV7-4

CDR3aa: CASSPTVEAEQYF
CDR3nt: TGTGCCAGCAGCCCGACTGTGGAGGCCGAGCAGTACTTC
len: 13
abundance: medium-sized
j_gene: TRBJ2-7
d_gene: .
v_gene: TRBV27

CDR3aa: CASSRTGAPLVQYF
CDR3nt: TGTGCCAGCAGTCGGACAGGGGCGCCGTTGGTGCAGTACTTC
len: 14
abundance: .
j_gene: TRBJ2-7
d_gene: TRBD1
v_gene: TRBV28

CDR3aa: CASSSSGAGGNNEQFF
CDR3nt: TGCGCCAGCAGCTCCTCCGGTGCGGGAGGGAACAATGAGCAGTTCTTC
len: 16
abundance: .
j_gene: TRBJ2-1
d_gene: TRBD2
v_gene: TRBV5-1

CDR3aa: CAISERGRLDTEAFF
CDR3nt: TGTGCCATCAGTGAGCGAGGAAGGCTGGACACTGAAGCTTTCTTT
len: 15
abundance: many
j_gene: TRBJ1-1
d_gene: .
v_gene: TRBV10-3

CDR3aa: CASSPFSDTEAFF
CDR3nt: TGTGCCAGCTCACCTTTTTCGGACACTGAAGCTTTCTTT
len: 13
abundance: .
j_gene: TRBJ1-1
d_gene: .
v_gene: TRBV18

CDR3aa: CASSPSLGPGELFF
CDR3nt: TGTGCCAGCAGTCCCAGTTTAGGTCCCGGGGAGCTGTTTTTT
len: 14
abundance: .
j_gene: TRBJ2-2
d_gene: .
v_gene: TRBV2

CDR3aa: CASSLSLQPQHF
CDR3nt: TGTGCCAGCAGCTTATCACTTCAGCCCCAGCATTTT
len: 12
abundance: .
j_gene: TRBJ1-5
d_gene: .
v_gene: TRBV7-3

CDR3aa: CASSLNGPNMGETQYF
CDR3nt: TGCGCCAGCAGTCTGAATGGACCCAACATGGGGGAGACCCAGTACTTC
len: 16
abundance: few
j_gene: TRBJ2-5
d_gene: .
v_gene: TRBV5-1

CDR3aa: CASSYGTSTDTQYF
CDR3nt: TGCGCCAGCAGCTACGGGACTAGCACAGATACGCAGTATTTT
len: 14
abundance: many
j_gene: TRBJ2-3
d_gene: .
v_gene: TRBV5-1

CDR3aa: CASSLNRGDTEAFF
CDR3nt: TGTGCCAGCAGCTTAAACAGGGGGGACACTGAAGCTTTCTTT
len: 14
abundance: .
j_gene: TRBJ1-1
d_gene: TRBD1
v_gene: TRBV7-2

CDR3aa: CAISDYNSPLHF
CDR3nt: TGTGCCATCAGCGATTACAATTCACCCCTCCACTTT
len: 12
abundance: many
j_gene: TRBJ1-6
d_gene: .
v_gene: TRBV10-3

CDR3aa: CASKPGLAYNEQFF
CDR3nt: TGTGCCAGCAAGCCGGGACTAGCGTACAATGAGCAGTTCTTC
len: 14
abundance: many
j_gene: TRBJ2-1
d_gene: TRBD2
v_gene: TRBV19

CDR3aa: CASRSGLKETQYF
CDR3nt: TGTGCCAGCAGATCCGGGTTGAAAGAGACCCAGTACTTC
len: 13
abundance: .
j_gene: TRBJ2-5
d_gene: .
v_gene: TRBV28

CDR3aa: CASSIGLAGGGVLDEQYF
CDR3nt: TGTGCCAGTAGTATAGGACTAGCGGGAGGTGGTGTCTTGGACGAGCAGTACTTC
len: 18
abundance: few
j_gene: TRBJ2-7
d_gene: TRBD2
v_gene: TRBV19

CDR3aa: CASSLGRNANTGELFF
CDR3nt: TGTGCCAGCAGCTTAGGGCGGAACGCGAACACCGGGGAGCTGTTTTTT
len: 16
abundance: few
j_gene: TRBJ2-2
d_gene: .
v_gene: TRBV11-2

CDR3aa: CASSGTSGSRDTQYF
CDR3nt: TGTGCCAGCAGCGGGACTAGCGGGAGTCGAGATACGCAGTATTTT
len: 15
abundance: few
j_gene: TRBJ2-3
d_gene: TRBD2
v_gene: TRBV12-3/TRBV12-4

CDR3aa: CASSLAEGDYNEQFF
CDR3nt: TGTGCCAGCAGCTTAGCGGAGGGGGACTACAATGAGCAGTTCTTC
len: 15
abundance: many
j_gene: TRBJ2-1
d_gene: .
v_gene: TRBV11-3

CDR3aa: CASSRFGQGGETQYF
CDR3nt: TGTGCCAGTTCACGATTCGGGCAGGGCGGAGAGACCCAGTACTTC
len: 15
abundance: many
j_gene: TRBJ2-5
d_gene: .
v_gene: TRBV19

CDR3aa: CSASGLRGQGVVDEQYF
CDR3nt: TGCAGTGCTAGTGGACTTAGAGGACAGGGGGTTGTGGACGAGCAGTACTTC
len: 17
abundance: many
j_gene: TRBJ2-7
d_gene: TRBD1
v_gene: TRBV20-1

CDR3aa: CASSYSFTAQETQYF
CDR3nt: TGTGCCAGCAGTTACTCGTTCACGGCCCAAGAGACCCAGTACTTC
len: 15
abundance: many
j_gene: TRBJ2-5
d_gene: .
v_gene: TRBV6-6

CDR3aa: CASSLGVSPQNEQFF
CDR3nt: TGTGCCAGCAGCTTAGGGGTTAGTCCACAGAATGAGCAGTTCTTC
len: 15
abundance: many
j_gene: TRBJ2-1
d_gene: .
v_gene: TRBV7-3

CDR3aa: CASSQGVKGAKLFF
CDR3nt: TGTGCCAGCAGCCAAGGAGTCAAGGGGGCAAAACTGTTTTTT
len: 14
abundance: many
j_gene: TRBJ1-4
d_gene: TRBD1
v_gene: TRBV3-1

CDR3aa: CASSLEIPGPQHF
CDR3nt: TGTGCCAGCAGTTTAGAGATCCCCGGGCCCCAGCATTTT
len: 13
abundance: .
j_gene: TRBJ1-5
d_gene: .
v_gene: TRBV12-3/TRBV12-4

CDR3aa: CASSLSAETWGTQYF
CDR3nt: TGTGCCAGCAGCTTATCCGCGGAGACCTGGGGGACCCAGTACTTC
len: 15
abundance: many
j_gene: TRBJ2-5
d_gene: .
v_gene: TRBV7-9

CDR3aa: CASSPHGDYQFF
CDR3nt: TGTGCCAGCAGCCCCCACGGAGACTACCAGTTCTTC
len: 12
abundance: many
j_gene: TRBJ2-1
d_gene: .
v_gene: TRBV12-3/TRBV12-4

CDR3aa: CASSLEGFATQYF
CDR3nt: TGTGCCAGCAGCTTGGAAGGTTTTGCCACGCAGTATTTT
len: 13
abundance: .
j_gene: TRBJ2-3
d_gene: .
v_gene: TRBV5-4

CDR3aa: CASSPPVREGPDTQYF
CDR3nt: TGTGCCAGCTCACCACCGGTGCGGGAGGGCCCAGATACGCAGTATTTT
len: 16
abundance: .
j_gene: TRBJ2-3
d_gene: TRBD2
v_gene: TRBV18

CDR3aa: CASSDVEQFF
CDR3nt: TGTGCCAGCAGTGATGTTGAGCAGTTCTTC
len: 10
abundance: .
j_gene: TRBJ2-1
d_gene: .
v_gene: TRBV25-1

CDR3aa: CASSGLRAVDEQYF
CDR3nt: TGCGCCAGCAGCGGACTTCGCGCAGTAGACGAGCAGTACTTC
len: 14
abundance: many
j_gene: TRBJ2-7
d_gene: .
v_gene: TRBV10-2

CDR3aa: CASSLGQNYEQYF
CDR3nt: TGTGCCAGCAGTTTAGGACAGAACTACGAGCAGTACTTC
len: 13
abundance: many
j_gene: TRBJ2-7
d_gene: .
v_gene: TRBV12-3/TRBV12-4

CDR3aa: CASSFGLDTDTQYF
CDR3nt: TGTGCCAGCAGCTTCGGACTAGACACAGATACGCAGTATTTT
len: 14
abundance: many
j_gene: TRBJ2-3
d_gene: TRBD2
v_gene: TRBV7-3

CDR3aa: CASSRRDRNTGELFF
CDR3nt: TGTGCCAGCAGCCGACGGGACAGAAACACCGGGGAGCTGTTTTTT
len: 15
abundance: few
j_gene: TRBJ2-2
d_gene: TRBD1
v_gene: TRBV5-4

CDR3aa: CASSLVGREQYF
CDR3nt: TGTGCCAGCAGTTTGGTAGGGCGGGAGCAGTACTTC
len: 12
abundance: many
j_gene: TRBJ2-7
d_gene: .
v_gene: TRBV27

CDR3aa: CSPRQGAYEQYF
CDR3nt: TGCAGTCCGAGACAGGGGGCTTACGAGCAGTACTTC
len: 12
abundance: few
j_gene: TRBJ2-7
d_gene: TRBD1
v_gene: TRBV20-1

CDR3aa: CASSTNSGGHEQFF
CDR3nt: TGCGCCAGCAGCACCAACAGTGGGGGCCATGAGCAGTTCTTC
len: 14
abundance: few
j_gene: TRBJ2-1
d_gene: .
v_gene: TRBV5-1

CDR3aa: CASRASGARTGELFF
CDR3nt: TGTGCCAGCAGGGCATCGGGGGCAAGGACCGGGGAGCTGTTTTTT
len: 15
abundance: many
j_gene: TRBJ2-2
d_gene: .
v_gene: TRBV12-3/TRBV12-4